Given below is one TCR beta chain in context. The sample belongs to a study of blood T cell repertoires in COVID-19. With 8 bases removed from V and 3 bases from J, the gap between germline ends came to 14 bases. The CDR3 spans 13 residues. The germline V gene has CDR1 MNHEY and CDR2 SVGAGI. Some clones are missing from TCRdb's copy, which holds only in-frame ones; the method was immunoSEQ multiplex PCR. This sample has a few hundred thousand clones, with around 89% found just once. The sequence was collected from a young woman with acute COVID-19. The chain is built from TRBV6-5 and TRBJ2-7; D remains ambiguous. The specimen sequenced was PBMCs or T cells enriched from blood (not recorded which). CDR3 sequence: CASAAEDRYEQYF. The CDR3 DNA reads TGTGCCAGCGCGGCGGAAGACCGCTACGAGCAGTACTTC.